The 6 T cell receptor beta chains below were found in one sample sequenced in a study of cytomegalovirus exposure and HLA in healthy donors. The PCR ran on 60 Vbeta and 13 Jbeta primers. Measured with immunoSEQ multiplex PCR; TCRdb has only the in-frame clones, and not every one. Seen here are under 200,000 clones, 65% to 85% observed once, and the top ten hold around 7%. Material for sequencing was PBMCs. These receptors all stem from a woman aged 40 to 50 in good health and CMV-seropositive.

The chain combines TRBV7-8 with TRBJ2-1, with 8 bases identical to TRBD2. The V segment lost 5 bases and the J segment 7 bases; nucleotides outside the gene matches: 10. This CDR3 contains 15 residues. CDR1 SGHVS and CDR2 FQNEAQ come from the germline V gene. The chain's CDR3 is CASSGTGGPWNEQFF. The CDR3 DNA sequence: TGTGCCAGCAGCGGAACGGGGGGGCCATGGAATGAGCAGTTCTTC.

Concerning this clone: Additional DNA sequences in this sample encode the identical CDR3. V gene TRBV6-5 combines with J gene TRBJ1-1; possibly TRBD1 for D (6 bases). Trimming left V 6 bases short and J 1 base short, with 6 bases between. This CDR3 region has 12 residues. Germline V CDR1 and CDR2: MNHEY, SVGAGI. The CDR3 loop is CASSRGNTEAFF. CDR3 bases: TGTGCCAGCAGCAGGGGGAACACTGAAGCTTTCTTT.

The CDR3, as DNA: TGTGCCAGCACCACCGGACAGTTACTCCACGAGCAGTACTTC. It translates to CASTTGQLLHEQYF. The gene calls are TRBV2 and TRBJ2-7; D is perhaps TRBD1 (6 bases). V was pared by 7 bases and J by 5 bases, with 18 bases between. Germline V CDR1 and CDR2: SNHLY, FYNNEI. This CDR3 has 14 residues.

This clone occurred a few times. The genes are TRBV6-1 and TRBJ1-1; tentatively, D is TRBD1 (5 bases). Germline loops: CDR1 MNHNS, CDR2 SASEGT. This CDR3 contains 15 residues. Trimming took off 2 bases at V and 6 bases at J, with 16 bases between the two ends. The CDR3 nucleotides read TGTGCCAGCAGTGAAAGCGGGGGAGCGTACGCTGAAGCTTTCTTT. Amino acids: CASSESGGAYAEAFF.

This chain uses TRBV28 with TRBJ1-3, with 8 bases aligning to TRBD1. V lost 5 bases to trimming and J lost 3 bases; unmatched junction nucleotides: 3. The CDR3 covers 14 residues. Germline V gene lookup returns CDR1 MDHEN and CDR2 SYDVKM. CDR3 amino acids: CASSGRGLGNTIYF. CDR3 nucleotides: TGTGCCAGCAGTGGCAGGGGGCTTGGAAACACCATATATTTT.

The chain couples TRBV12-5 to TRBJ1-2; unclear D gene. Trimming shortened V by 7 bases and J by 4 bases, and 13 bases separated the two germline ends. CDR1 is LGHNT, CDR2 FRNRAP, per germline. The CDR3 has 13 amino acids. CDR3 in amino acids: CASVPPLSYGYTF. CDR3 nucleotides: TGTGCTAGTGTCCCCCCGCTCAGCTATGGCTACACCTTC.